Below are 16 T cell receptor beta chains sequenced from a single sample in a study. TCRdb recomputed calls from the RT-PCR reads with MiXCR, one row per CDR3 protein. The data show hundreds of thousands of distinct CDR3 sequences, 12% to 15% seen once. Sequenced sample: memory CD4+ T cells from blood. These receptors originate from a female donor in good health, serving as a healthy control.

This clonotype has ten or more counts. The rearrangement links TRBV29-1 to TRBJ2-3; D perhaps matches TRBD1 (6 bases). This CDR3 region has 15 residues. In germline, CDR1 is SQVTM, CDR2 ANQGSEA. Trimming pared 4 bases from V and 4 bases from J, leaving 18 bases between. CDR3 sequence (DNA): TGCAGCGTTGGCTCTCCTACAGGGAACCCAGATACGCAGTATTTT. Encoded protein: CSVGSPTGNPDTQYF.

The chain couples TRBV6-5 to TRBJ1-6, with 7 bases aligning to TRBD1. V was pared by 3 bases and J by 8 bases, with 13 bases of the junction left unmatched. This CDR3 spans 17 amino acids. Germline V gene data show CDR1 as MNHEY and CDR2 as SVGAGI. The chain's CDR3 is CASSYLSGPGGDSPLHF. The CDR3 nucleotides read TGTGCCAGCAGTTATCTATCGGGTCCAGGGGGTGATTCACCCCTCCACTTT.

There are many counts of this clonotype. This rearrangement joins TRBV20-1 to TRBJ2-4, with 8 nucleotides matching TRBD2. The germline CDR1 and CDR2 sequences are DFQATT and SNEGSKA (reference sequence). This CDR3 has 15 amino acids. Trimming at V came to 7 bases and at J to 1 base, leaving 9 bases not matched to a gene. Written as DNA, the CDR3 is TGCAGTGTCGGCCGGGGGGGCTTGGCCAAAAACATTCAGTACTTC. Protein: CSVGRGGLAKNIQYF.

The chain couples TRBV9 to TRBJ1-2; D remains unclear. Germline V gene lookup returns CDR1 SGDLS and CDR2 YYNGEE. V dropped 7 bases and J dropped 4 bases, with 11 bases sitting between them. There are 12 residues in the CDR3. CDR3 amino acids: CASARGSYGYTF. The CDR3 bases are TGTGCCAGCGCCCGGGGATCCTATGGCTACACCTTC.

This clonotype was picked up a small number of times. This sequence joins TRBV7-2 and TRBJ2-7; D perhaps matches TRBD1 (5 bases). CDR3 size: 15 residues. Germline V gene data show CDR1 as SGHTA and CDR2 as FQGNSA. Trimming stripped 1 base from V and 3 bases from J, with 13 bases between. CDR3 amino acids: CASSLDRSLYYEQYF. CDR3 nucleotide sequence: TGTGCCAGCAGCTTAGACAGGTCCCTATACTACGAGCAGTACTTC.

This clonotype appeared many times. The V call is TRBV12-3 or TRBV12-4, the J call TRBJ2-7; D gene uncertain. The CDR3 is 15 amino acids. The germline V and J ends were trimmed by 6 bases and 3 bases, with 18 bases remaining between them. CDR3 in DNA: TGTGCCAGCAGACTCCAAAAAACTCTCAACTACGAGCAGTACTTC. This gives the protein CASRLQKTLNYEQYF.

This clonotype was recorded at least ten times. The V gene is TRBV24-1, the J gene TRBJ2-5; the D gene is possibly TRBD1 (5 bases). This CDR3 contains 14 residues. Trimming left V 3 bases short and J 4 bases short, with 11 bases between. Germline lookup yields CDR1 KGHDR and CDR2 SFDVKD. The CDR3, as DNA: TGTGCCACCAGTGATCAGGGAATCGGAGAGACCCAGTACTTC. It encodes CATSDQGIGETQYF.

The chain employs TRBV9 and TRBJ2-3; D possibly corresponds to TRBD2 (7 bases). The germline V gene encodes CDR1 SGDLS and CDR2 YYNGEE. This CDR3 spans 16 amino acids. Trimming took off 2 bases at V and 1 base at J, with 14 bases between the two ends. CDR3: CASSVGGGRRTDTQYF. The CDR3 region has the DNA TGTGCCAGCAGCGTGGGGGGGGGCAGGCGCACAGATACGCAGTATTTT.

The chain employs TRBV20-1 and TRBJ1-3; weak D call: TRBD1 (6 bases). This CDR3 is 17 amino acids long. In germline, CDR1 is DFQATT, CDR2 SNEGSKA (reference sequence). The V gene lost 5 bases and the J gene lost 0 bases, with 20 bases spanning the gap. CDR3 nucleotides: TGCAGTGCTGAGGGGGGGGAGGGAAGCACCTCTGGAAACACCATATATTTT. The encoded protein is CSAEGGEGSTSGNTIYF.

This clonotype turned up a few times. The CDR3, as DNA: TGCAGTGCTAGAGATCTAGCGGGGTCCCAAGAGACCCAGTACTTC. It is translated as CSARDLAGSQETQYF. This chain links TRBV20-1 with TRBJ2-5; 9 nucleotides align to TRBD2. Germline values: CDR1 DFQATT, CDR2 SNEGSKA (reference sequence). CDR3 length: 15 residues. With 0 bases clipped from V and 1 base from J, the junction kept 3 bases outside the gene matches.

This clonotype was detected a few times. This sequence joins TRBV10-3 and TRBJ2-7; 9 positions agree with TRBD2. This CDR3 is 16 amino acids long. The V gene end was trimmed by 8 bases and the J gene end by 1 base; junction bases not matched to a gene: 12. CDR1 and CDR2 from the germline V gene are ENHRY and SYGVKD. CDR3 DNA: TGTGCCATCTCTCAACAGGGAACTAGCGGGTCCTACGAGCAGTACTTC. Protein: CAISQQGTSGSYEQYF.

This clonotype was seen a handful of times. This chain connects TRBV24-1 to TRBJ1-2, with a tentative D call TRBD1 (5 bases). With 3 bases removed from V and 6 bases from J, the gap between germline ends came to 10 bases. CDR3 size: 13 residues. CDR1 and CDR2 from the germline V gene are KGHDR and SFDVKD. DNA for the CDR3: TGTGCCACCAGTGATCCGGGACCCGATGGCTACACCTTC. Its protein product is CATSDPGPDGYTF.

The sample holds a few counts of this clonotype. V usage is TRBV4-1 and J usage is TRBJ2-5, with TRBD1 matching over 8 bases. The CDR3 runs 15 residues. The V gene's germline CDR1 is MGHRA and CDR2 YSYEKL. V lost 4 bases, J lost 3 bases, and 7 bases stayed unmatched. CDR3 loop: CASSRWGQEEETQYF. In DNA form, the CDR3 reads TGCGCCAGCAGCCGGTGGGGACAGGAAGAAGAGACCCAGTACTTC.

This clonotype was picked up many times. The chain employs TRBV4-1 and TRBJ2-2; 7 bases match TRBD1. V was clipped by 0 bases and J by 7 bases; unmatched bases: 5. In germline, CDR1 is MGHRA, CDR2 YSYEKL. The CDR3 has 15 amino acids. The CDR3 DNA sequence: TGCGCCAGCAGCCAAGAGGTAGCAGGGGGCGGGGAGCTGTTTTTT. Translated: CASSQEVAGGGELFF.

This clonotype was counted a few times. The gene calls are TRBV5-1 and TRBJ1-2; D is perhaps TRBD1 (5 bases). CDR1 and CDR2 from the germline V gene are SGHRS and YFSETQ. The germline V and J ends were trimmed by 2 bases and 3 bases, with 8 bases remaining between them. The CDR3 consists of 13 residues. The CDR3 DNA is TGCGCCAGCAGCTTTGAACAGGACTATGGCTACACCTTC. It is translated as CASSFEQDYGYTF.

The rearrangement joins TRBV5-5 to TRBJ1-2; TRBD1 matches 7 bases. Germline CDR1 SGHKS, CDR2 YYEKEE (reference sequence). The length of the CDR3 is 16 residues. J lost 4 bases, V lost 7 bases, and 16 bases had no gene match. CDR3 sequence: CASAILVGGGIYGYTF. The CDR3 DNA follows: TGTGCCAGCGCGATTTTAGTAGGAGGGGGCATCTATGGCTACACCTTC.